This T cell receptor beta chain appears in the sequencing data of a study of patients and donors after allogeneic stem cell transplantation. The trim removed 3 bases at V and 8 bases at J, leaving 15 bases unmatched. CDR3 size: 17 residues. This clonotype was observed at least ten times. Each CDR3 protein gets one entry after TCRdb re-called the RT-PCR reads with MiXCR. The sample lists some 880,000 distinct CDR3 sequences; about a sixth were seen once. The clonotype originates from a human donor who was either an allogeneic HSCT recipient or a stem cell or donor lymphocyte infusion donor (not recorded which). It is not recorded whose cells these are; they may come from a transplant donor. Specimen: blood, either unsorted or a sorted T cell fraction (not recorded which). The chain is built from TRBV12-3 or TRBV12-4 and TRBJ2-2; 7 bases are a match to TRBD1. The DNA for the CDR3 is TGTGCCAGCAGTTTCGAAGGTCCGACAGGGCAATCGGGGGAGCTGTTTTTT. Its translation: CASSFEGPTGQSGELFF.